This entry concerns a single T cell receptor (beta chain). The record originates from a study of blood T cell repertoires in COVID-19. Only in-frame clones appear in the TCRdb table, and some are missing; sequencing was by immunoSEQ multiplex PCR. The data show around 300,000 clones, roughly 88% seen once. Trimming cost V 6 bases and J 7 bases; bases outside gene matches: 11. In germline, CDR1 is KGHSH, CDR2 LQKENI. The CDR3 spans 16 residues. The receptor comes from a man younger than 45 who had recovered from COVID-19. The sample consisted of PBMCs or T cells enriched from blood (not recorded which). The V and J genes are TRBV18 and TRBJ1-6; 8 positions agree with TRBD1. DNA of the CDR3: TGTGCCAGCTCCCTCGGACAGGGCATTCTCAATTCACCCCTCCACTTT. Protein: CASSLGQGILNSPLHF.